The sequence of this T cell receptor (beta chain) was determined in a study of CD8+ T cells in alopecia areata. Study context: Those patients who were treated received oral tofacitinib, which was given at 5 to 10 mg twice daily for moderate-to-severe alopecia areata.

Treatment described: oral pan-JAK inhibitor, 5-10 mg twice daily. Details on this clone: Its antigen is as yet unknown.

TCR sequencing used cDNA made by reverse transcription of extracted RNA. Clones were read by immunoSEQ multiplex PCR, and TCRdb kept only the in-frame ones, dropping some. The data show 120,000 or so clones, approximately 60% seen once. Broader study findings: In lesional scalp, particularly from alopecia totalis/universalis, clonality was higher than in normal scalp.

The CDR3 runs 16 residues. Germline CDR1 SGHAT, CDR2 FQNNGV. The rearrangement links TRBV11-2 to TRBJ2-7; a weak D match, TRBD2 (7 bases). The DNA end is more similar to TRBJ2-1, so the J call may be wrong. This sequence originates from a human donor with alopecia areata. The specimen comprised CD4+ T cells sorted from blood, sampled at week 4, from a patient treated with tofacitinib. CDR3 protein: CASSLDSGGARNEQFF. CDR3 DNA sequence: TGTGCCAGCAGCTTAGATTCGGGGGGCGCGCGAAATGAGCAGTTCTTC.